The clone carrying this T cell receptor (beta chain) showed up just a few times. What it binds is not known. Trimming removed 5 bases from V and 5 bases from J, with 9 bases in between. Germline-derived CDR1 and CDR2 are MNHNY and SVGAGI (reference sequence). The CDR3 consists of 12 residues. This entry belongs to a study of beta chain features in type 1 diabetes. Study details: Sorted cells from all samples, numbering 107,917,701, were examined.

cDNA synthesis used the whole RNA isolate, giving expressed TCRB sequences. Clones were read by immunoSEQ multiplex PCR, and TCRdb kept only the in-frame ones, dropping some. Of approximately 84,000 clones detected, 25% to 35% appear once; the ten largest clones hold over 0.35%. Whole-study findings and limits: In all four CD4+ subsets, TCRB CDR3 length was significantly, moderately reduced in type 1 diabetes. Patients' naive, central memory and Treg TCRB repertoires seemed closer to one another than those of healthy donors. Small HLA sub-analyses could not settle whether HLA shapes TCRB rearrangement.

The sample was stem cell memory CD4+ T cells from blood. This clonotype was sampled from a woman between 18 and 29 years old in good health. The gene calls are TRBV6-6 and TRBJ1-1; a weak D match, TRBD1 (5 bases). CDR3 nucleotides: TGTGCCAGCAGTACGCGGGGGACTGAAGCTTTCTTT. Residues: CASSTRGTEAFF.